Detailed here is one T cell receptor (beta chain). No antigen is known for it. Division of CD4+ cells produced a CD45RA+ naive subset and a CD45RA-negative memory subset. Deep was the level at which the assay was run. Sequenced by immunoSEQ multiplex PCR; TCRdb stores in-frame clones only, minus some. Found here are around 2.3 million clones, around 95% of them singletons; the top ten hold roughly 0.13%. Germline CDR1 is ENHRY and CDR2 is SYGVKD. Trimming pared 2 bases from V and 10 bases from J, leaving 9 bases between. This CDR3 spans 12 amino acids. This sample was included in a study of shared clonotypes between healthy human individuals. The wider study: The study used three CD4 naive, three CD4 memory, two CD8 naive and one CD8 memory plate per donor. Study findings and constraints: The study generally estimated greater richness for naive than memory subsets.

Sequenced material: naive CD4+ T cells sorted from blood. Subset meaning: CD45RA+ positively selected. The chain combines TRBV10-3 with TRBJ2-1; D may be TRBD1 (6 bases). The origin of this receptor is a man aged 18 to 35 in good health. CDR3 sequence (DNA): TGTGCCATCAGTGAGACAGGGCAAGAGCAGTTCTTC. As protein: CAISETGQEQFF.